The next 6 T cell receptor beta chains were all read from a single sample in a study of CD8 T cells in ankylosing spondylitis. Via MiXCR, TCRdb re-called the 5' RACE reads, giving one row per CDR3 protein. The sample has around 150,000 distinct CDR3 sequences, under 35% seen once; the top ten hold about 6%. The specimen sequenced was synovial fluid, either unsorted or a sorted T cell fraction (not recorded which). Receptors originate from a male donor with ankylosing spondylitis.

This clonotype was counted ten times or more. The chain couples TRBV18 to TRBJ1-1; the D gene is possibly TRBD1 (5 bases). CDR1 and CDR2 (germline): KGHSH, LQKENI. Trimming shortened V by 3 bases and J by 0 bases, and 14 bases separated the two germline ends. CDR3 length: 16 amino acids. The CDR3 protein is CASSPGRSPMNTEAFF. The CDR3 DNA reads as TGTGCCAGCTCACCGGGACGCAGCCCAATGAACACTGAAGCTTTCTTT.

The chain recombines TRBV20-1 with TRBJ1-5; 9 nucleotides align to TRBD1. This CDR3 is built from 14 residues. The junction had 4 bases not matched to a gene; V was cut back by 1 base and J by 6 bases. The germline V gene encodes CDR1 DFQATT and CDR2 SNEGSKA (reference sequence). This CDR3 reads CSARVRTGAQPQHF. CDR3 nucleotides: TGCAGTGCTAGAGTGAGGACAGGGGCTCAGCCCCAGCATTTT.

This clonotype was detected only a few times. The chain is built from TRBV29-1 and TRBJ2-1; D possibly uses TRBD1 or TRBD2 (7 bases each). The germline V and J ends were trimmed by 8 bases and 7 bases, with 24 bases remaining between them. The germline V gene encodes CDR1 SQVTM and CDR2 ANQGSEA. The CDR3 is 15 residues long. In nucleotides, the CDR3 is TGCAGCACCTCGGGGGGAAGCCGACAGGGAAATGAGCAGTTCTTC. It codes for CSTSGGSRQGNEQFF.

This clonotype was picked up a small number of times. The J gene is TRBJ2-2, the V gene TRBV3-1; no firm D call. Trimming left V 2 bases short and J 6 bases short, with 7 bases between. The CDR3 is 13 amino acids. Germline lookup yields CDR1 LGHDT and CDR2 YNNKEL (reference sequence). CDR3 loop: CASSQISAGELFF. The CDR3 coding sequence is TGTGCCAGCAGCCAAATCTCTGCCGGGGAGCTGTTTTTT.

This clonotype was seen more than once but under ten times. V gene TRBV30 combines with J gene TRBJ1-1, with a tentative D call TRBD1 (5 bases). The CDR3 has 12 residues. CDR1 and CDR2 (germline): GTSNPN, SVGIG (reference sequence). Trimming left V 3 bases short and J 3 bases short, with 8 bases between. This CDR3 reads CAWSPTDTEAFF. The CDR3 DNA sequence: TGTGCCTGGAGCCCGACAGACACTGAAGCTTTCTTT. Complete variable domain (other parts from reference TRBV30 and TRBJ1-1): SQTIHQWPATLVQPVGSPLSLECTVEGTSNPNLYWYRQAAGRGLQLLFYSVGIGQISSEVPQNLSASRPQDRQFILSSKKLLLSDSGFYLCAWSPTDTEAFFGQGTRLTVV.

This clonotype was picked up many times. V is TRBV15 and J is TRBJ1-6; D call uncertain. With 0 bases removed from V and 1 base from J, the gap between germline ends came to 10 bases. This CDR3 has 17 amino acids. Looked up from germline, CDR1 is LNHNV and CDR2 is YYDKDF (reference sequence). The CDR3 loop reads CATSREPIGSYNSPLHF. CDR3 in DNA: TGTGCCACCAGCAGAGAGCCCATTGGGTCCTATAATTCACCCCTCCACTTT.